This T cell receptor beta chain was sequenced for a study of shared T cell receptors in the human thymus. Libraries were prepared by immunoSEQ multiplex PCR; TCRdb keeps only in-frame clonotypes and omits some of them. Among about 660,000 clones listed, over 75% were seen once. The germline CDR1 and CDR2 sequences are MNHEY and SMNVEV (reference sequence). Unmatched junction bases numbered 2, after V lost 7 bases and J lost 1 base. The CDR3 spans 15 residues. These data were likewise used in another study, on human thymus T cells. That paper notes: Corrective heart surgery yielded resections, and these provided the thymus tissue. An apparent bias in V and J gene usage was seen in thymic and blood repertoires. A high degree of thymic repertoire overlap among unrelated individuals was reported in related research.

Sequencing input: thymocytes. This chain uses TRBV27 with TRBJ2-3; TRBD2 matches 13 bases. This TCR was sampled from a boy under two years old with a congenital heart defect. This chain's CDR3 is CASKLAGGRTDTQYF. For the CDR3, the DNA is TGTGCCAGCAAACTAGCGGGAGGGCGCACAGATACGCAGTATTTT.